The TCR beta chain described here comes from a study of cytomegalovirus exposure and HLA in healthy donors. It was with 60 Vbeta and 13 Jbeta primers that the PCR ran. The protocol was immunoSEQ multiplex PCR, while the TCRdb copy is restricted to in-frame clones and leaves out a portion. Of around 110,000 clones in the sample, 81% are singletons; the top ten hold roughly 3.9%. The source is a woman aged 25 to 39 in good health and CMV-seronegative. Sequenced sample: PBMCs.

The CDR3 nucleotides read TGTGCCATCAGCGCGGGACAGGGGGAGGTTTTGGGTGAAAAACTGTTTTTT. This translates into CAISAGQGEVLGEKLFF. The chain employs TRBV10-3 and TRBJ1-4; 11 positions match TRBD1. The germline gives CDR1 ENHRY, CDR2 SYGVKD. The CDR3 extends over 17 amino acids. The junction had 13 bases not matched to a gene; V was cut back by 6 bases and J by 7 bases.